This T cell receptor (beta chain) stems from a study of T cells in Graves' hyperthyroidism and ophthalmopathy. Deletions cut 3 bases from V and 13 bases from J, with 10 bases between. CDR3 size: 12 residues. This clonotype appeared many times. Thyroid ultrasound, orbital computed tomography, clinical symptoms, and serum thyroxine and TRAb underpinned diagnoses. RNA transcripts provided the source from which TCR beta CDR3 regions were amplified. HTBI primers drove first-round RT-PCR of the TCR CDR3. TCRdb called the multiplex PCR reads again in MiXCR, with one record for every CDR3 protein. The table lists hundreds of thousands of distinct CDR3 sequences, around 40% of them singletons.

The receptor comes from a woman in her 40s with Graves' hyperthyroidism. What was sequenced was blood. This chain joins TRBV12-3 or TRBV12-4 and TRBJ1-6; D is undetermined. The CDR3 loop reads CASSFEGAPLHF. CDR3 nucleotides: TGTGCCAGCAGTTTTGAGGGAGCCCCCCTCCACTTT.